The 7 T cell receptor beta chains listed next were all sequenced from one sample in a study of cytomegalovirus exposure and HLA in healthy donors. 13 Jbeta primers and 60 Vbeta primers were used for the PCR. The repertoire was sequenced with immunoSEQ multiplex PCR; TCRdb's copy has only in-frame clones and lacks some. The sample gives 130,000 or so clones, approximately 80% of which show up once; 1.5% is in the top ten. Sequenced material: PBMCs. Receptors were obtained from a woman aged 18-35 years in good health and CMV-seronegative.

This clone was recorded only once. The genes are TRBV23-1 and TRBJ2-3, with a tentative D call TRBD1 (6 bases). TRBV23-1 is reported as an ORF; its role is uncertain. The CDR3 sequence is 15 residues long. The V gene lost 10 bases and the J gene lost 10 bases, with 27 bases spanning the gap. Here the CDR3 DNA reads TGCGCCACTCCCCGGGACACGGTTTGCAATTTTGCGCAGTATTTT. This sequence encodes CATPRDTVCNFAQYF.

This rearrangement joins TRBV10-2 to TRBJ1-4; D is ambiguous. Trimming removed 3 bases at V and 6 bases at J, with 11 bases between. Germline V gene data show CDR1 as WSHSY and CDR2 as SAAADI. The CDR3 is made up of 14 amino acids. The CDR3 DNA sequence: TGCGCCAGCAGTGATCATGGTCTAGATGAAAAACTGTTTTTT. It specifies CASSDHGLDEKLFF.

This sequence joins TRBV4-1 and TRBJ2-7, with TRBD1 identical over 8 bases. V dropped 4 bases and J dropped 3; count of bases not matched to a gene: 8. CDR3 length equals 15 residues. The germline V gene encodes CDR1 MGHRA and CDR2 YSYEKL. The CDR3 DNA sequence: TGCGCCAGCAGCCCGGACAGGGATGGTTTCTACGAGCAGTACTTC. Its translation: CASSPDRDGFYEQYF.

The V and J genes are TRBV7-9 and TRBJ1-1; the match to TRBD1 covers 7 bases. The CDR3 has 15 residues. Trimming at V came to 2 bases and at J to 6 bases, leaving 9 bases not matched to a gene. Germline V lookup: CDR1 SEHNR, CDR2 FQNEAQ (reference sequence). CDR3 amino acids: CASSLTDREGAEAFF. In DNA form, the CDR3 reads TGTGCCAGCAGCTTAACAGACAGGGAAGGGGCTGAAGCTTTCTTT.

The chain has TRBV7-9 and TRBJ2-2; possible D gene TRBD2, 7 bases. Germline CDR1 and CDR2: SEHNR and FQNEAQ (reference sequence). The CDR3 length is 15 residues. Between the trimmed V and J ends, which lost 3 bases and 4 bases, there was a span of 12 bases. CDR3 protein: CASSFLGGVTGELFF. Written as DNA, the CDR3 is TGTGCCAGCAGCTTCCTAGGGGGGGTCACCGGGGAGCTGTTTTTT.

This chain joins TRBV5-5 and TRBJ2-7; no reliable D call. Germline loops: CDR1 SGHKS, CDR2 YYEKEE (reference sequence). Trimming took 4 bases from V and 3 from J, leaving 17 bases between them. The CDR3 spans 15 residues. Here the CDR3 reads CASSLPRPGSYEQYF. CDR3 nucleotide sequence: TGTGCCAGCAGCCTACCTCGCCCCGGTAGCTACGAGCAGTACTTC.

The CDR3 protein is CASRTVYYGYTF. In DNA, the CDR3 is TGTGCCAGCCGGACAGTTTACTATGGCTACACCTTC. The chain is built from TRBV19 and TRBJ1-2, with D maybe TRBD1 (6 bases). Trimming took 9 bases from V and 3 from J, leaving 11 bases between them. The CDR3 totals 12 residues. Germline V gene sequence: CDR1 LNHDA, CDR2 SQIVND (reference sequence). The variable domain in full, with the rest retrieved from reference TRBV19 and TRBJ1-2, is DGGITQSPKYLFRKEGQNVTLSCEQNLNHDAMYWYRQDPGQGLRLIYYSQIVNDFQKGDIAEGYSVSREKKESFPLTVTSAQKNPTAFYLCASRTVYYGYTFGSGTRLTVV.